Here is one T cell receptor beta chain with its context. What this receptor recognizes is not known. Per-base qualities were not stored, and no clone one base away is much larger. The data belong to a study of cytomegalovirus exposure and HLA in healthy donors (dated by TCRdb to the late 2010s). At the level of the whole study: In an earlier analysis of approximately 500 of the donors, about 270 Gb of sequence data and approximately 120 million unique TCR beta sequences from about 190 million T cells were reported. The study used immunosequencing to profile the T cell repertoires of approximately 650 subjects and linked those repertoires to cytomegalovirus serostatus. Donor age, sex, ethnicity and CMV serostatus were collected together with the repertoire data. In the later analysis, no new phenotypic data were used to find candidate immune exposures; instead, reliance was placed on TCR beta sequences and their occurrence across donors. In a later analysis, previously published TCR beta repertoires from about 640 donors were re-analyzed and high-resolution HLA genotyping was added so that TCR occurrence patterns could be studied. Every repertoire in the discovery cohort had been generated on one and the same sequencing platform. An early release that covered about 600 HLA-typed donors contained approximately 300 gigabases of sequencing data and tens of millions of unique TCR sequences. High-throughput TCR immunosequencing, statistical association of individual TCRs with disease status, and machine learning were combined to predict cytomegalovirus infection status. Of the 300 to 450 genotyped donors, approximately 83% fell in the genetic ancestry cluster associated with self-reported Caucasian donors. A separate validation cohort of some 130 different subjects was used in addition to the 666-subject first cohort. In a later genetic analysis, genome-wide SNP genotypes for about three fifths of the roughly 670 donors were used, and that subset was treated as a discovery cohort. On average, 235,054 unique TCR beta nucleotide sequences were sequenced per donor among 398 genotyped donors of the cohort, with roughly 19% of those sequences being non-productive. To decide whether each TCR beta V gene segment behaved as functional or pseudogenic, an earlier analysis of some 570 of the donors relied on high-throughput TCR beta sequencing. The study aimed to test whether signatures of past pathogen exposure could be identified by cataloging public T cell receptors. Class I and class II HLA loci were covered by the typing at four-digit resolution. Several DR-DQ haplotypes were treated as single units for association and clustering because of strong linkage in the cohort. The number of donors typed differed by locus, with about 629-640 for A, B, C, DRB1 and DQB1, around 560 for DQA1, over 600 for DPA1, and some 470 for DPB1.

The cohort was made up of roughly 670 healthy bone marrow donors. At the time of sampling, all cohort members were nominally healthy, though unrecorded immune exposures were likely present. The donor was CMV seropositive and was included in the group of 289 seropositive cohort members. Every donor gave a peripheral blood sample, and the peripheral blood mononuclear cells from that sample were used for TCR beta sequencing. The Qiagen DNeasy Blood Extraction Kit was used to extract genomic DNA from the blood cell samples. Receptors were amplified or captured by the immunoSEQ multiplex PCR assay. The multiplex PCR relied on a mix of 60 forward primers for TCR Vbeta segments and 13 reverse primers for TCR Jbeta segments. Amplification of the CDR3 region of rearranged TCR beta genes was performed with a multiplex PCR assay on genomic DNA. On the Illumina HiSeq System, the amplified TCR beta libraries were sequenced as 87-base-pair reads. In the original analysis: Across the 500 to 750 repertoires, a later analysis counted some 80 million unique TCR beta chains, 8.5 million to 12 million of which were shared by at least two donors. Raw reads were error-corrected and collapsed into unique sequences with a nearest-neighbor algorithm that merged closely related sequences to remove PCR and sequencing errors. V, D and J gene segments were assigned by aligning CDR3 sequences to IMGT reference sequences. For a sequence to be retained, a match of at least six nucleotides to both a V gene segment and a J gene segment was required. Rearrangements were classified as productive when the CDR3 lacked stop codons and remained in frame with V and J, and all other rearrangements were classified as non-productive. CDR3 was defined according to IMGT convention as the region running from the second conserved V-encoded cysteine to the conserved J-encoded phenylalanine. In an earlier analysis of 500 to 650 of the donors, sequences lacking an unambiguous match to a single V gene segment were excluded. In an earlier analysis of 587 of the donors, V segments were called functional above 56.7% productive rearrangements and were called segregating when the between-donor standard deviation exceeded 5%. A statistical classification framework was developed to diagnose cytomegalovirus status using the catalog of TCR beta chain sequences. In a later analysis, V and J genes were assigned by comparing TCR nucleotide sequences against IMGT/GENE-DB human TR gene sequences. A later analysis assigned CDR3 sequences and most-parsimonious VDJ recombination scenarios with the TCRdist pipeline. In a later analysis, every TCR beta chain was defined by the combination of its CDR3 amino acid sequence and its V-gene family, and reads without a unique V-gene family were dropped. In a later analysis, 500 to 700 highly shared, low-generation-probability nucleotide sequences were removed to address suspected cross-contamination and a sequencing artifact. In a later analysis, a clonal expansion index was calculated for each public chain from normalized within-repertoire ranks of inferred template counts. In a later analysis, generation probabilities were computed using a VDJ recombination model fitted to out-of-frame rearrangements, and the results were checked against IGoR. In a later analysis, hypergeometric tests were used to score TCR-TCR, TCR-HLA and TCR-CMV co-occurrence, with a repertoire-size bias correction applied to TCR pairs. False discovery rates were estimated in a later analysis by permuting HLA or CMV assignments 20 times. In a later analysis, co-occurring TCRs were grouped using DBSCAN, with TCRdist sequence similarity added in when clustering inside HLA-allele-positive subsets. Repertoires with fewer than 30,000 or more than 120,000 public chains were left out of co-occurrence clustering, as were roughly five repertoires with anomalous nucleotide sharing. TCRdb limited this immuneACCESS table to in-frame rearrangements with V and J called. A share of clones is missing; checked studies link under half to unresolved V genes, and the rest is unexplained. V and J calls plus clone size are reproduced from that table; the DNA served to infer D and trimming. The sample table holds some 100,000 clones, of which 77% were seen once. The ten largest clonotypes hold 9.5% to 12% of the sample.

Here is what the overall study found, with its caveats: The only immune exposure information available for the cohort was CMV serostatus. A later analysis associated roughly 17,000 TCR beta sequences with specific HLA alleles at a false discovery rate of 0.05. The sequencing pipeline was judged likely to have produced a cluster of highly shared sequence variants as a technical artifact. A later analysis reported that several top co-occurrence clusters appeared linked to parvovirus B19, influenza, CMV and Epstein-Barr virus. Only TCR beta chains were sequenced in this cohort, and the absence of alpha or paired-chain data limited detectable features. In a later analysis, TCR association rates were found to vary across HLA loci, with the most associated TCRs seen for DRB1 alleles and the fewest for HLA-C alleles. Correlated functional status among segregating V segments might reflect linkage disequilibrium, but an unknown experimental factor could not be ruled out. Strong co-occurrence of HLA alleles, especially DR and DQ, made assigning TCR associations to individual alleles difficult. Roughly uniform sequencing depth across donors was assumed in presence/absence analyses, although this assumption may not hold. It was suggested by the authors that the approach could potentially be generalized to other disease states and immunological phenotypes. A further reported finding was that TCR beta sequences accurately predicted the HLA-A and HLA-B alleles for most subjects in the first cohort. In an earlier analysis of 450 to 750 of the donors, most TCR beta V segments appeared in productive rearrangements about 87% or about 30% of the time, broadly matching IMGT annotations. The classifier was reported to diagnose cytomegalovirus status with high specificity and sensitivity in both the original and validation cohorts. In a later genetic analysis, a missense DCLRE1C variant was associated with V-gene and J-gene trimming of TCR beta chains, and the association was replicated in an independent cohort. In a later genetic analysis, fewer N-insertions in productive TCRs were reported among donors in an Asian-associated ancestry cluster than the approximately 710-donor mean. The earlier analysis of around 600 of the donors excluded over 15 rarely observed V segments, including chromosome 9 orphons, because counts were too low. Across donors, most TCR sequences were observed very rarely, whereas some public TCRs were present in many individuals. A total of 164 TCR beta chains were listed by the study as associated with cytomegalovirus. In a later analysis, HLA-associated TCR beta chains were found to be more clonally expanded and to have lower generation probabilities than equally common non-associated chains. In vitro tests confirmed that a few of the cytomegalovirus-associated TCR beta chains recognize cytomegalovirus antigens. HLA typing was unavailable for some donors at each locus, so association tests used only the typed subset. A later analysis found that most CMV-associated TCR beta chains appeared HLA-restricted, with HLA associations seemingly driven largely by CMV exposure.

This sequence was found in a man aged 35 to 55 in good health and CMV-seropositive. Sequencing input: PBMCs.

The CDR3 has the sequence CASRQGQGAQPQHF. The DNA sequence follows: TGTGCCAGTAGACAAGGACAGGGAGCTCAGCCCCAGCATTTT. Recombination connected TRBV19 to TRBJ1-5; 8 nucleotides in the junction match TRBD1. The germline V gene (reference sequence) supplies CDR1 LNHDA and CDR2 SQIVND. The V end gives up 6 bases and the J end 6 bases, leaving 7 bases in the junction not matched to a gene. From cysteine to phenylalanine, the CDR3 is 14 amino acids long. The CDR3 DNA has 42 bases and is translated from base 1. The full variable domain, completed from the reference TRBV19 and TRBJ1-5 proteins outside the CDR3, reads DGGITQSPKYLFRKEGQNVTLSCEQNLNHDAMYWYRQDPGQGLRLIYYSQIVNDFQKGDIAEGYSVSREKKESFPLTVTSAQKNPTAFYLCASRQGQGAQPQHFGDGTRLSIL.